Following are 27 T cell receptor beta chains from one sample sequenced in a study of shared clonotypes between healthy human individuals. Profiled with immunoSEQ multiplex PCR; TCRdb holds only in-frame clones, not every one. The table includes around 2.1 million clones, just over 90% detected once. Positive CCR7 selection of CD45RO-negative cells yielded the naive CD8 cells, and terminally differentiated effector memory CD45RA+ cells were excluded. Source material: naive CD8+ T cells from PBMCs. These receptors originate from a man in his late teens or twenties in good health. Some clones in this sample may be carry-over from other donors' samples.

The V gene is TRBV10-2, the J gene TRBJ1-2; 7 bases line up with TRBD1. The CDR3 contains 15 residues. CDR1 and CDR2 (germline): WSHSY, SAAADI. V gave up 6 bases and J gave up 6 bases; unmatched junction bases: 13. The CDR3 sequence is CASSPARGQGDGYTF. The DNA of the CDR3 is TGCGCCAGCAGCCCGGCGAGGGGGCAAGGCGATGGCTACACCTTC.

This chain joins TRBV6-5 and TRBJ2-1, with 7 bases fitting TRBD2. The CDR3 extends over 14 amino acids. Losses at the gene ends were 0 bases for V and 7 bases for J; bases not matched to a gene: 3. CDR1 and CDR2 from the germline V gene are MNHEY and SVGAGI. The CDR3 protein is CASSYSMRENEQFF. CDR3 coding DNA: TGTGCCAGCAGTTACTCGATGCGGGAGAATGAGCAGTTCTTC.

V gene TRBV19 combines with J gene TRBJ1-1, with D perhaps matching TRBD1 (6 bases). There are 13 residues in the CDR3. Germline values: CDR1 LNHDA, CDR2 SQIVND (reference sequence). Trimming removed 5 bases from V and 5 bases from J, with 12 bases in between. This chain's CDR3 is CASSHQGWTEAFF. CDR3 coding DNA: TGTGCCAGTAGTCATCAGGGGTGGACTGAAGCTTTCTTT.

The chain has TRBV9 and TRBJ2-1; TRBD2 is a possible D gene (6 bases). Germline V gene sequence: CDR1 SGDLS, CDR2 YYNGEE. Trimming left V 4 bases short and J 6 bases short, with 11 bases between. This CDR3 region has 13 residues. The CDR3 bases are TGTGCCAGCAGCCCGACCGGGGGCAATGAGCAGTTCTTC. Protein product: CASSPTGGNEQFF.

V gene TRBV7-9 combines with J gene TRBJ1-2; D uncertain. Trimming took 10 bases from V and 7 from J, leaving 10 bases between them. The germline V gene has CDR1 SEHNR and CDR2 FQNEAQ (reference sequence). The length of the CDR3 is 10 residues. Written as DNA, the CDR3 is TGTGCCACCCACGGCAGTGGCTACACCTTC. It encodes CATHGSGYTF.

The chain combines TRBV10-3 with TRBJ2-7; D unclear. This CDR3 spans 13 amino acids. CDR1 is ENHRY, CDR2 SYGVKD, per germline. The germline V and J ends were trimmed by 6 bases and 1 base, with 10 bases remaining between them. CDR3 nucleotides: TGTGCCATCAGAATCACGGAATCCTACGAGCAGTACTTC. Translation gives CAIRITESYEQYF.

The V and J genes are TRBV6-5 and TRBJ2-7; 8 bases align to TRBD2. From germline, CDR1 is MNHEY and CDR2 SVGAGI. V gave up 6 bases and J gave up 1 base; unmatched junction bases: 5. This CDR3 is 14 amino acids long. The CDR3, as DNA: TGTGCCAGCAGCCTAGCGGGCGCGTCCTACGAGCAGTACTTC. Residues: CASSLAGASYEQYF.

The chain joins TRBV30 to TRBJ1-2; D is uncertain. Trimming stripped 2 bases from V and 4 bases from J, with 17 bases between. The germline V gene has CDR1 GTSNPN and CDR2 SVGIG (reference sequence). This CDR3 is built from 15 residues. CDR3: CAWSIVSSLIYGYTF. The CDR3 bases are TGTGCCTGGAGTATCGTAAGTTCCCTCATCTATGGCTACACCTTC.

The V gene is TRBV28, the J gene TRBJ2-7; TRBD2 aligns across 9 bases. V was pared by 0 bases and J by 2 bases, with 5 bases of the junction left unmatched. Germline lookup yields CDR1 MDHEN and CDR2 SYDVKM. The CDR3 is 16 amino acids. The CDR3 coding sequence is TGTGCCAGCAGTTTATGGCTAGCGGGGCCACCCTACGAGCAGTACTTC. The encoded protein is CASSLWLAGPPYEQYF.

This clone appeared once. The CDR3, as DNA: TGTGCCAGCAGCGCGGGGTGGCACGCGAACACCGGGGAGCTGTTTTTT. Its translation: CASSAGWHANTGELFF. The genes are TRBV9 and TRBJ2-2, with D possibly matching TRBD2 (5 bases). V lost 3 bases to trimming and J lost 0 bases, with 12 bases between them. Germline CDR1 SGDLS, CDR2 YYNGEE. There are 16 residues in the CDR3.

Only a few counts were recorded for this clone. Other nucleotide sequences from this sample produce the same CDR3. V is TRBV5-4 and J is TRBJ1-1; D gene ambiguous. The CDR3 runs to 11 residues. CDR1 is SGHNT and CDR2 is YYREEE in the germline V gene (reference sequence). The V and J ends lost 0 bases and 8 bases respectively, with 5 bases between them. The CDR3 DNA is TGTGCCAGCAGCTTGGGATTGGAAGCTTTCTTT. The encoded protein is CASSLGLEAFF.

J is TRBJ2-1 and V is TRBV30; 7 positions match TRBD1. Per germline, CDR1 GTSNPN and CDR2 SVGIG (reference sequence). Germline trimming cut 0 bases from V and 1 base from J; bases unmatched to any gene: 3. This CDR3 has 15 residues. DNA for the CDR3: TGTGCCTGGAGTGTAGGGACAGCTTCCTACAATGAGCAGTTCTTC. It specifies CAWSVGTASYNEQFF.

The chain couples TRBV6-5 to TRBJ1-1; D unresolved. Deletions cut 6 bases from V and 1 base from J, with 12 bases between. Germline CDR1 MNHEY, CDR2 SVGAGI. The CDR3 is 14 residues long. For the CDR3, the DNA is TGTGCCAGCAGCCCAAGTCGTGGGAACACTGAAGCTTTCTTT. Protein: CASSPSRGNTEAFF.

V gene TRBV19 combines with J gene TRBJ2-1, with unresolved D. Germline CDR1 reads LNHDA; CDR2 reads SQIVND (reference sequence). Trimming took off 3 bases at V and 2 bases at J, with 8 bases between the two ends. The CDR3 runs 14 residues. In DNA form, the CDR3 reads TGTGCCAGTAGTATTCGCGTTACCTACAATGAGCAGTTCTTC. It encodes CASSIRVTYNEQFF.

This clone was seen more than once but under ten times. This chain joins TRBV19 and TRBJ1-2; D ambiguous. Germline V lookup: CDR1 LNHDA, CDR2 SQIVND (reference sequence). V shed 7 bases and J shed 8 bases, with 11 bases lying between them. This CDR3 spans 11 amino acids. CDR3 loop: CASKSPEGYTF. The CDR3 nucleotides read TGTGCCAGTAAATCCCCGGAAGGCTACACCTTC.

The chain links TRBV10-3 to TRBJ2-6, with D perhaps TRBD1 (6 bases). V was clipped by 6 bases and J by 0 bases, with 9 bases between them. The germline CDR1 and CDR2 sequences are ENHRY and SYGVKD. The CDR3 is 15 amino acids. The CDR3 loop is CAIRDSSSGANVLTF. Here the CDR3 DNA reads TGTGCCATCAGGGACAGTAGCTCTGGGGCCAACGTCCTGACTTTC.

This clone came up a few times. The genes are TRBV5-4 and TRBJ1-1; no clear D gene. The V end lost 1 base, the J end lost 2 bases, and 6 bases lay between the germline ends. The V gene's germline CDR1 is SGHNT and CDR2 YYREEE (reference sequence). The CDR3 consists of 13 residues. Here the CDR3 DNA reads TGTGCCAGCAGCTTGTCAGCAAACACTGAAGCTTTCTTT. The encoded protein is CASSLSANTEAFF.

The chain combines TRBV29-1 with TRBJ2-1, with D perhaps matching TRBD2 (5 bases). CDR1 and CDR2 (germline): SQVTM, ANQGSEA. Trimming cost V 2 bases and J 2 bases, with 13 bases left between them. The CDR3 extends over 15 amino acids. CDR3: CSVETAAPPYNEQFF. For the CDR3, the DNA is TGCAGCGTTGAAACAGCGGCTCCCCCCTACAATGAGCAGTTCTTC.

J is TRBJ1-1 and V is TRBV11-2; no definite D call. The CDR3 is 11 residues long. The germline gives CDR1 SGHAT, CDR2 FQNNGV. The V end was cut by 1 base, the J end by 11 bases, with 8 bases between. The CDR3 coding sequence is TGTGCCAGCAGCTTAGGCCTTGAGGCTTTCTTT. Residues: CASSLGLEAFF.

V and J are TRBV16 and TRBJ1-2; D uncertain. V was cut by 0 bases and J by 8 bases, with 7 bases left in between. This CDR3 has 12 amino acids. Germline-derived CDR1 and CDR2 are KGHSY and FQNENV. CDR3: CASSQSLGGYTF. The DNA of the CDR3 is TGTGCCAGCAGCCAATCGTTGGGGGGCTACACCTTC.

The chain combines TRBV4-1 with TRBJ2-5; 7 positions match TRBD2. The J segment lost 5 bases and the V segment lost 2 bases, leaving 14 bases of the junction unmatched. The CDR3 spans 17 residues. Per germline, CDR1 MGHRA and CDR2 YSYEKL. Here the CDR3 reads CASSQRAGVLAWETQYF. The CDR3 DNA reads as TGCGCCAGCAGCCAACGGGCGGGAGTTCTTGCGTGGGAGACCCAGTACTTC.

This chain connects TRBV27 to TRBJ2-1; TRBD2 agrees at 12 bases. Germline V CDR1 and CDR2: MNHEY, SMNVEV (reference sequence). The ends lost 7 bases at V and 7 bases at J; junction bases unmatched: 8. CDR3 length equals 15 residues. The CDR3 sequence is CASTLGLAGLNEQFF. The CDR3 DNA sequence: TGTGCCAGCACCCTAGGACTAGCGGGACTAAATGAGCAGTTCTTC.

V gene TRBV6-1 combines with J gene TRBJ1-1; possible D gene TRBD1, 6 bases. The CDR3 has 12 amino acids. Trimming removed 6 bases from V and 2 bases from J, with 7 bases in between. CDR1 MNHNS and CDR2 SASEGT come from the germline V gene. The chain's CDR3 is CASRGGNTEAFF. The CDR3 nucleotides read TGTGCCAGCAGAGGGGGTAACACTGAAGCTTTCTTT.

The CDR3 bases are TGTGCCAGCAGCCCAGGACACCTAAACACCGGGGAGCTGTTTTTT. Protein: CASSPGHLNTGELFF. The chain has TRBV14 and TRBJ2-2, with D tentatively TRBD1 (5 bases). Germline CDR1 is SGHDN and CDR2 is FVKESK. CDR3 length: 15 residues. V lost 4 bases and J lost 2, with 11 bases in between.

The chain links TRBV29-1 to TRBJ2-5; D gene ambiguous. With 5 bases removed from V and 2 bases from J, the gap between germline ends came to 3 bases. CDR3 length: 10 residues. Germline CDR1 reads SQVTM; CDR2 reads ANQGSEA. The CDR3 spells CSVRQETQYF. DNA of the CDR3: TGCAGCGTTAGACAAGAGACCCAGTACTTC.

The gene calls are TRBV2 and TRBJ2-7; 8 nucleotides match TRBD1. The CDR3 totals 14 residues. J gave up 2 bases and V 7 bases, and 7 bases lay outside the gene matches. Germline CDR1 and CDR2: SNHLY and FYNNEI. The CDR3 loop is CASNTRTGTYEQYF. The CDR3 region has the DNA TGTGCCAGCAACACCCGGACAGGGACCTACGAGCAGTACTTC.

This chain links TRBV7-8 with TRBJ2-7, with D possibly matching TRBD2 (6 bases). The CDR3 consists of 14 residues. CDR1 is SGHVS and CDR2 is FQNEAQ in the germline V gene. V was shortened by 5 bases and J by 5 bases, with 16 bases between the two germline ends. The CDR3 region is CASSPHGGDHEQYF. The DNA for the CDR3 is TGTGCCAGCAGCCCACACGGAGGGGACCACGAGCAGTACTTC.